This T cell receptor beta chain was retrieved from a study of CD8 T cells in ankylosing spondylitis. Findings of the study overall: With a CD8+ phenotype, disease-linked clones were relatively rare in peripheral blood. Reportedly, disease-linked clones are significantly enriched in ankylosing spondylitis patients' matched synovial fluid. Among TCR beta sequences, a motif of under ten highly homologous variants appeared characteristic of ankylosing spondylitis blood.

This clonotype came up many times. The antigen is undetermined. V was pared by 5 bases and J by 2 bases, with 10 bases between. The CDR3 is 13 residues long. Germline CDR1 SGHRS, CDR2 YFSETQ. Quantitative 5'-RACE with molecular barcodes generated TCR beta libraries. MiXCR, run by TCRdb on the 5' RACE reads, gives a single entry per CDR3 protein. This sample yields tens of thousands of distinct CDR3 sequences, of which 27% are seen a single time; roughly three fifths belongs to the top ten. The receptor's source is a male donor with ankylosing spondylitis or in good health (not recorded which). The rearrangement links TRBV5-1 to TRBJ2-5; perhaps D is TRBD1 or TRBD2 (5 bases each). Sequenced sample: blood, either unsorted or a sorted T cell fraction (not recorded which). The CDR3: CASSPGRQETQYF. DNA of the CDR3: TGCGCCAGCAGTCCGGGACGGCAAGAGACCCAGTACTTC.